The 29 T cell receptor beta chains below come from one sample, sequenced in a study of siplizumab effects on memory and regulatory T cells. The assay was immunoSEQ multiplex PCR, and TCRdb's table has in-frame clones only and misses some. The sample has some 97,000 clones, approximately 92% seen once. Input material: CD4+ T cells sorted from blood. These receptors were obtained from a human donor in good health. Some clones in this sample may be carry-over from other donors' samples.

The CDR3 bases are TGTGCCAGCAGCTCACGACTAGCGGGAGGGCAGTACAATGAGCAGTTCTTC. Translation: CASSSRLAGGQYNEQFF. The genes are TRBV7-3 and TRBJ2-1; TRBD2 matches 14 bases. V shed 4 bases and J 4 bases; nucleotides not matched to a gene: 6. Germline assignment: CDR1 SGHTA and CDR2 FQGTGA. The CDR3 covers 17 residues.

The CDR3 DNA reads TGTGCCAGCAGTTTCGACGGGGCGCGAAGTCAGCCCCAGCATTTT. This translates into CASSFDGARSQPQHF. This sequence joins TRBV27 and TRBJ1-5, with D perhaps matching TRBD1 (5 bases). CDR1 and CDR2 from the germline V gene are MNHEY and SMNVEV (reference sequence). CDR3 length: 15 residues. V gave up 3 bases and J gave up 6 bases, with 15 bases separating them.

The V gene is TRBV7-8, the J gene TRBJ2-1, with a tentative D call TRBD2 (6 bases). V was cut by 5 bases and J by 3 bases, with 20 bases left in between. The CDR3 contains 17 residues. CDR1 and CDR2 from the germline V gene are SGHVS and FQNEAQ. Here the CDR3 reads CASSAAWKAGGYNEQFF. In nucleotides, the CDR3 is TGTGCCAGCAGCGCCGCCTGGAAAGCGGGCGGCTACAATGAGCAGTTCTTC.

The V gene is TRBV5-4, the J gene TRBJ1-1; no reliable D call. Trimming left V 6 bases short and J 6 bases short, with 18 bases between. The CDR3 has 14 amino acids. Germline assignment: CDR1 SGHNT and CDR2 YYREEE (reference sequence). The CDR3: CASTVYGVKAEAFF. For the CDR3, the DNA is TGTGCCAGCACCGTATACGGGGTTAAGGCTGAAGCTTTCTTT.

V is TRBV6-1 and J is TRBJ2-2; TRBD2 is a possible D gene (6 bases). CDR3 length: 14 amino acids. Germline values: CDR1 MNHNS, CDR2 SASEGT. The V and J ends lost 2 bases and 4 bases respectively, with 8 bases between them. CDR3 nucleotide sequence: TGTGCCAGCAGTGAATTGGGACTCACCGGGGAGCTGTTTTTT. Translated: CASSELGLTGELFF.

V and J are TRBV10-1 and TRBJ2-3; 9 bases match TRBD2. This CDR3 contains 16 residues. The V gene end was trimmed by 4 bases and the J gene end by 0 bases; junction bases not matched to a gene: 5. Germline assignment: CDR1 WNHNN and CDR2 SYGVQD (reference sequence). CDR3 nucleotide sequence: TGCGCCAGCAGTGGAACTAGCGGGCTAAGCACAGATACGCAGTATTTT. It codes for CASSGTSGLSTDTQYF.

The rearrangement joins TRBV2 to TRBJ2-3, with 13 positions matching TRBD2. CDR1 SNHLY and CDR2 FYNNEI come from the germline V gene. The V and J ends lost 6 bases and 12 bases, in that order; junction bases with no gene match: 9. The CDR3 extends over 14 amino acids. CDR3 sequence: CASSPGLAGASQYF. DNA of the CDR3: TGTGCCAGCAGCCCTGGACTAGCGGGAGCCTCACAGTATTTT.

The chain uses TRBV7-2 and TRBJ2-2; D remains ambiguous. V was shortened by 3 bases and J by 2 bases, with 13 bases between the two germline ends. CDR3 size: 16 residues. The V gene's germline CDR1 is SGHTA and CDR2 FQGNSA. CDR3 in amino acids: CASSFWAAKNTGELFF. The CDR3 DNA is TGTGCCAGCAGCTTTTGGGCAGCTAAAAACACCGGGGAGCTGTTTTTT.

The CDR3 DNA reads TGTGCCAGTAGTCCCATAGCGGGAGGGGGCAATGAGCAGTTCTTC. This gives the protein CASSPIAGGGNEQFF. The V and J genes are TRBV19 and TRBJ2-1; 11 bases align to TRBD2. The CDR3 length is 15 residues. CDR1 is LNHDA, CDR2 SQIVND, per germline (reference sequence). Trimming cost V 5 bases and J 6 bases; bases outside gene matches: 6.

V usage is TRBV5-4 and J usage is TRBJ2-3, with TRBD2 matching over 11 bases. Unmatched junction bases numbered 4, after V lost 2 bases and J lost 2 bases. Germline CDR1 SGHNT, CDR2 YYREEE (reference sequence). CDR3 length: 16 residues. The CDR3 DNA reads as TGTGCCAGCAGCTTTGGGACTAGCGGAACCACAGATACGCAGTATTTT. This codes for CASSFGTSGTTDTQYF.

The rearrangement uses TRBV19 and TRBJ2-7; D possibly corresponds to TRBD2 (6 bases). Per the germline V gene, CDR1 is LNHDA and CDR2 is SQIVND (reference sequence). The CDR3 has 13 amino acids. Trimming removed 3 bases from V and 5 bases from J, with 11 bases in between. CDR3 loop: CASSMTGVNEQYF. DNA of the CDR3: TGTGCCAGTAGTATGACGGGGGTCAACGAGCAGTACTTC.

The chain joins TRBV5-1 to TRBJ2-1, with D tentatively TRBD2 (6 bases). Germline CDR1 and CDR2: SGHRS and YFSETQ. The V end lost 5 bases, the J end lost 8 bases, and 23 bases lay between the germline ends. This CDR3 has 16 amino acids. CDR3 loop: CASSPYSGPPMDEQFF. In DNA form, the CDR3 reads TGCGCCAGCAGTCCTTATAGCGGCCCACCGATGGATGAGCAGTTCTTC.

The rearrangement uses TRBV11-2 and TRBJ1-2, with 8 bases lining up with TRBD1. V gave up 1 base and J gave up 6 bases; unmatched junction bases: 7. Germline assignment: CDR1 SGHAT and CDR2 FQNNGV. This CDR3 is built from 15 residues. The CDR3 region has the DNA TGTGCCAGCAGCTTAGGGGACAGGATGGATAATGGCTACACCTTC. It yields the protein CASSLGDRMDNGYTF.

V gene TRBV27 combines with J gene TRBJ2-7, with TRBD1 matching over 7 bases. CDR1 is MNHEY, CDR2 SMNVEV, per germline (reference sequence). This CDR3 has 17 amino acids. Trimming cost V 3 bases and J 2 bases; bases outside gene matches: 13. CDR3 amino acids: CASSFPPRDSRTYEQYF. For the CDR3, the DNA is TGTGCCAGCAGTTTCCCCCCCCGGGACAGCCGGACCTACGAGCAGTACTTC.

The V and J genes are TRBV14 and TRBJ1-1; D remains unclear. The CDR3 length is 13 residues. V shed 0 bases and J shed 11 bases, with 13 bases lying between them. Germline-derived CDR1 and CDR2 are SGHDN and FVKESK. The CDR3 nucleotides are TGTGCCAGCAGCCAAGATCCGCGGGGTAAGGCTTTCTTT. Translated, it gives CASSQDPRGKAFF.

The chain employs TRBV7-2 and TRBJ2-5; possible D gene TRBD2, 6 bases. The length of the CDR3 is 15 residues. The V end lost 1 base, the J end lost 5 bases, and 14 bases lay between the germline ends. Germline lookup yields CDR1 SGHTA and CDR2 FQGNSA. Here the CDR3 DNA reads TGTGCCAGCAGCTTAGACGGGAGAGGGGAGGAGACCCAGTACTTC. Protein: CASSLDGRGEETQYF.

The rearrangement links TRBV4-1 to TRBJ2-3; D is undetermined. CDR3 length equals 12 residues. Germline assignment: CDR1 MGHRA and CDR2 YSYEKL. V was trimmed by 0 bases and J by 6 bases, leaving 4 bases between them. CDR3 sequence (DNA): TGCGCCAGCAGCCAAGATATGGATACGCAGTATTTT. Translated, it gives CASSQDMDTQYF.

Here the CDR3 DNA reads TGTGCCAGTAGTAGGCTTACAGGGGGCAGGACTGAAGCTTTCTTT. Amino acid sequence: CASSRLTGGRTEAFF. V usage is TRBV19 and J usage is TRBJ1-1; 9 bases match TRBD1. Germline V lookup: CDR1 LNHDA, CDR2 SQIVND (reference sequence). V dropped 4 bases and J dropped 5; count of bases not matched to a gene: 8. CDR3 length: 15 amino acids.

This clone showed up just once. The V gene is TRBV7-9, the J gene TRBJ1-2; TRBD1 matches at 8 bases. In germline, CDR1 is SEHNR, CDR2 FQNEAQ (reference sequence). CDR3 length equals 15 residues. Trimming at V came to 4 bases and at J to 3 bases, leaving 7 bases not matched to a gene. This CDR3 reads CASSSAGGQDYGYTF. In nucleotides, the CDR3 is TGTGCCAGCAGCTCTGCAGGGGGCCAGGACTATGGCTACACCTTC.

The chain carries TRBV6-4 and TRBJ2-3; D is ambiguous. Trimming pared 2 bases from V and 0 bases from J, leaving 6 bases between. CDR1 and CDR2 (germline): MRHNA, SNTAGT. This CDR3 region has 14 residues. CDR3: CASSDGFSTDTQYF. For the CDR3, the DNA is TGTGCCAGCAGTGACGGGTTTAGCACAGATACGCAGTATTTT.

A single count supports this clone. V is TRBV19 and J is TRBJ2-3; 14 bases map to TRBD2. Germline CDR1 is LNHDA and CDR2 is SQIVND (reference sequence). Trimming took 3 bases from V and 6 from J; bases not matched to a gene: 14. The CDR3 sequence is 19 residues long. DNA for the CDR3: TGTGCCAGTAGTATTCAAGGACTAGCGGGAGGCACCGCGGCGGATACGCAGTATTTT. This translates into CASSIQGLAGGTAADTQYF.

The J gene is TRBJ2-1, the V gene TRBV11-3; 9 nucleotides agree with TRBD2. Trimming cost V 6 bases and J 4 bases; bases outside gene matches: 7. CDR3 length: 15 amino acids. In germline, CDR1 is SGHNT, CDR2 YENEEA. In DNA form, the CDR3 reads TGTGCCAGCAGTATAGGACTAGCGTTATACAATGAGCAGTTCTTC. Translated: CASSIGLALYNEQFF.

The CDR3 DNA sequence: TGTGCCAGTAGTATAGGGGGGACTAGCGGGAGATACAATGAGCAGTTCTTC. Protein product: CASSIGGTSGRYNEQFF. The V and J genes are TRBV19 and TRBJ2-1, with 14 bases identical to TRBD2. Germline V lookup: CDR1 LNHDA, CDR2 SQIVND (reference sequence). Losses at the gene ends were 1 base for V and 4 bases for J; bases not matched to a gene: 3. The CDR3 spans 17 residues.

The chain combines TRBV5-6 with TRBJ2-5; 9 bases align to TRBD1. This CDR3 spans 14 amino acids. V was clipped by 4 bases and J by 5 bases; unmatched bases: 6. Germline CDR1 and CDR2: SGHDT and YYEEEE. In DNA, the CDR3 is TGTGCCAGCAGCCAGCGACAGGGGGGGGAGACCCAGTACTTC. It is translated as CASSQRQGGETQYF.

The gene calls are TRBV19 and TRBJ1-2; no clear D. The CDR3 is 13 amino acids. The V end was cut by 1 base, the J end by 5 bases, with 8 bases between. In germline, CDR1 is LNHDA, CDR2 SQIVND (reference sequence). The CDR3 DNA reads TGTGCCAGTAGTATAGTTGGAGGGTATGGCTACACCTTC. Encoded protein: CASSIVGGYGYTF.

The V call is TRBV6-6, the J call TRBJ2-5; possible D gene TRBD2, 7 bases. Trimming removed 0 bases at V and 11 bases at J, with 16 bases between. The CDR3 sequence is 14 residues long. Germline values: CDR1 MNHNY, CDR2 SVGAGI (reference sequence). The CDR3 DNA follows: TGTGCCAGCAGTTACTCGACCCGGGGGCGGGGGCAGTACTTC. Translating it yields CASSYSTRGRGQYF.

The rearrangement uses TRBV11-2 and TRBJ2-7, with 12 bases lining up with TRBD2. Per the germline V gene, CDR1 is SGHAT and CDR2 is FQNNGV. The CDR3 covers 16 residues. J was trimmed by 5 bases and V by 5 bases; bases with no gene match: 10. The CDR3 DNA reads TGTGCCAGCAGCGGAAGACTAGCGGGAGTAAGTGACGAGCAGTACTTC. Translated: CASSGRLAGVSDEQYF. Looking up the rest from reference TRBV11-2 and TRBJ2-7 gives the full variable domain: EAGVAQSPRYKIIEKRQSVAFWCNPISGHATLYWYQQILGQGPKLLIQFQNNGVVDDSQLPKDRFSAERLKGVDSTLKIQPAKLEDSAVYLCASSGRLAGVSDEQYFGPGTRLTVT.

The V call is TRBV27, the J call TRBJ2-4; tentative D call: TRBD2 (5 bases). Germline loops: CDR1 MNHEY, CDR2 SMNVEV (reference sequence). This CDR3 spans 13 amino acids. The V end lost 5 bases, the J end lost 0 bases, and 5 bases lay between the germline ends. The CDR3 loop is CASSGLAKNIQYF. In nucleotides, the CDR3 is TGTGCCAGCAGTGGACTAGCCAAAAACATTCAGTACTTC.

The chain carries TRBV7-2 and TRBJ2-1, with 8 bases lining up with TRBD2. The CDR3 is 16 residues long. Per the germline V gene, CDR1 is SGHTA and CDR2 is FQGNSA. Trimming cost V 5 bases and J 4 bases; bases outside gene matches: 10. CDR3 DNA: TGTGCCAGCAGCCCTTTAGCGGGAACCGCTTACAATGAGCAGTTCTTC. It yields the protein CASSPLAGTAYNEQFF.